This TCR beta chain came from a study of T-cell memory formation after mild COVID-19. Study background: TCR clusters were mostly donor specific. The study's findings and limits: The second-wave clones peaking on day 37 were not confirmed as SARS-CoV-2-specific. Contracting clones from day 15 to 85 had balanced CD4/CD8; later expanders favoured CD4+.

In regard to this clonotype: Its antigen is not identified.

V lost 8 bases and J lost 4; bases outside the gene matches: 9. This CDR3 is 16 amino acids long. 5'RACE, which relied on constant-segment primers, yielded TCR alpha and TCR beta cDNA libraries carrying sample barcodes and UMIs. MiXCR, run by TCRdb on the 5' RACE reads, gives a single entry per CDR3 protein. The data show about 160,000 distinct CDR3 sequences, about 28% seen once. The origin of this receptor is an adult woman who had mild COVID-19 (a few samples of this study predate the infection). Cell type and time point are not known. What was sequenced was PBMCs or a T cell subset sorted from them (not recorded which). The chain links TRBV12-3 or TRBV12-4 to TRBJ1-5; the match to TRBD1 covers 12 bases. DNA for the CDR3: TGTGCCAGCGGGGACAGGGGGCTCCCTAGAAATCAGCCCCAGCATTTT. Translating gives CASGDRGLPRNQPQHF.